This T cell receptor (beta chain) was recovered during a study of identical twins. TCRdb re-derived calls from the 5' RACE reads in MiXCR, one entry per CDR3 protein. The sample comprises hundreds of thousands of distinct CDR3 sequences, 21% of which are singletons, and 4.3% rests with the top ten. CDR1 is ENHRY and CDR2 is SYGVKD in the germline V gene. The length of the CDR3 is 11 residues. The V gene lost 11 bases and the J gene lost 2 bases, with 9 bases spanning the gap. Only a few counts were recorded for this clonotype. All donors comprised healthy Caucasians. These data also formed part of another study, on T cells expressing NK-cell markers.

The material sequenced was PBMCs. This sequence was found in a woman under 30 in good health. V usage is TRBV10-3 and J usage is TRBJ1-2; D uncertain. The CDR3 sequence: CAAHQNYGYTF. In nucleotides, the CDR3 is TGTGCCGCACACCAAAACTATGGCTACACCTTC.